A selection of T cell receptor beta chains follows, all from one sample in a study of CD8+ T cells in alopecia areata. Method: immunoSEQ multiplex PCR; TCRdb's copy keeps in-frame clones and lacks some. The sample has some 100,000 clones, roughly 69% seen once. The sample comprised CD4+ T cells sorted from blood. These receptors were collected from a human donor in good health. Each CDR3 is given with its conserved first and last residue. D genes are given only for firm matches. The size field is filled for only some rows; it gives once, few, many or a size class.

j_call,v_call,clone_size,d_call,cdr3_nt,cdr3_aa
TRBJ1-1,TRBV29-1,-,TRBD1,TGCAGCGCAACACAGGGGGATACTGAAGCTTTCTTT,CSATQGDTEAFF
TRBJ1-2,TRBV5-1,-,TRBD1,TGCGCCAGCAGCCCGGGACAGGGCTATCCTAACTATGGCTACACCTTC,CASSPGQGYPNYGYTF
TRBJ2-7,TRBV15,-,TRBD1,TGTGCCACCAGCAGAGGACAGGGCGCCTACGAGCAGTACTTC,CATSRGQGAYEQYF
TRBJ2-5,TRBV10-1,-,-,TGCGCCAGCAGTGAGTTTCCGCTGGAGACCCAGTACTTC,CASSEFPLETQYF
TRBJ2-5,TRBV19,-,TRBD1,TGTGCCAGTAGTAACAGGGGATCCTCCTGGGAGACCCAGTACTTC,CASSNRGSSWETQYF
TRBJ2-2,TRBV7-2,many,TRBD1,TGTGCCAGCAGCCGCGACAGGGCCGGGGAGCTGTTTTTT,CASSRDRAGELFF
TRBJ1-5,TRBV6-5,-,-,TGTGCCAGCACCAGGGACGGCAATCAGCCCCAGCATTTT,CASTRDGNQPQHF
TRBJ1-1,TRBV29-1,-,TRBD1,TGCAGCGTTGATGACAGGGGGAACACTGAAGCTTTCTTT,CSVDDRGNTEAFF
TRBJ2-3,TRBV7-3,-,TRBD1,TGTGCCAGCAGCTTAGACGGACAGGGGCGGGATACGCAGTATTTT,CASSLDGQGRDTQYF
TRBJ2-7,TRBV7-8,-,TRBD1,TGTGCCAGCAGCTTGGCACAGGGGGAGTACGAGCAGTACTTC,CASSLAQGEYEQYF
TRBJ1-6,TRBV30,-,-,TGTGCCTGTCAGGGATCTACGGATTCACCCCTCCACTTT,CACQGSTDSPLHF
TRBJ1-2,TRBV7-8,-,-,TGTGCCAGCACCCTCGGGGGGTATGGCTACACCTTC,CASTLGGYGYTF
TRBJ1-1,TRBV6-1,-,-,TGTGCCAGCAGTGGTCTAGGGACGGTGAACACTGAAGCTTTCTTT,CASSGLGTVNTEAFF
TRBJ2-2,TRBV27,-,-,TGTGCCAGCAGTTTGGTCGGGGGGCGGGACGGGGAGCTGTTTTTT,CASSLVGGRDGELFF
TRBJ2-5,TRBV10-3,-,-,TGTGCCATCAGGCCCGCGGGTCCCCAAGAGACCCAGTACTTC,CAIRPAGPQETQYF